These 28 T cell receptor beta chains originate from one sample sequenced in a study of blood T cell repertoires in COVID-19. Clones were sequenced by immunoSEQ multiplex PCR, and TCRdb holds only the in-frame ones, with some missing. The profile shows 470,000 or so clones, approximately 85% of them singletons. Material: peripheral blood. The receptors originated from a human donor in a cohort sampled during active COVID-19.

The chain links TRBV3-1 (or the pseudogene TRBV3-2) to TRBJ2-3; 9 nucleotides agree with TRBD2. Germline CDR1 LGHDT, CDR2 YNNKEL (reference sequence). This CDR3 contains 16 residues. The junction had 17 bases not matched to a gene; V was cut back by 10 bases and J by 6 bases. CDR3 sequence: CATKNRAGGSRDTQYF. The CDR3, as DNA: TGTGCCACTAAAAACCGGGCGGGAGGGTCGCGGGATACGCAGTATTTT.

The CDR3 DNA is TGTGCCAGCTCACCATCACAGGGGAACACTGAAGCTTTCTTT. Protein sequence: CASSPSQGNTEAFF. The chain employs TRBV18 and TRBJ1-1, with D tentatively TRBD1 (6 bases). The germline gives CDR1 KGHSH, CDR2 LQKENI. V shed 2 bases and J shed 1 base, with 8 bases lying between them. The CDR3 is 14 residues long.

The chain has TRBV3-1 (or the pseudogene TRBV3-2) and TRBJ2-7; 10 nucleotides line up with TRBD2. This CDR3 has 15 residues. Per germline, CDR1 LGHDT and CDR2 YNNKEL (reference sequence). V shed 4 bases and J 0 bases; nucleotides not matched to a gene: 3. CDR3 sequence (DNA): TGTGCCAGCAGCCTAACTAGCGGGAACTCCTACGAGCAGTACTTC. Translated, it gives CASSLTSGNSYEQYF.

This chain connects TRBV30 to TRBJ2-1; 14 bases map to TRBD2. V lost 4 bases, J lost 8 bases, and 10 bases stayed unmatched. The CDR3 covers 16 residues. CDR1 is GTSNPN, CDR2 SVGIG, per germline (reference sequence). The CDR3 sequence: CAWTPRGLAGVHEQFF. CDR3 bases: TGTGCCTGGACTCCCCGGGGACTAGCGGGAGTCCATGAGCAGTTCTTC. The complete variable domain, with remaining parts taken from reference TRBV30 and TRBJ2-1, reads SQTIHQWPATLVQPVGSPLSLECTVEGTSNPNLYWYRQAAGRGLQLLFYSVGIGQISSEVPQNLSASRPQDRQFILSSKKLLLSDSGFYLCAWTPRGLAGVHEQFFGPGTRLTVL.

The chain couples TRBV7-3 to TRBJ2-2, with a possible D match to TRBD1 (6 bases). CDR1 is SGHTA and CDR2 is FQGTGA in the germline V gene. The CDR3 spans 14 residues. V dropped 5 bases and J dropped 6 bases, with 13 bases sitting between them. CDR3 bases: TGTGCCAGCAGCGCCAGGGGATCGTCCGGGGAGCTGTTTTTT. Its protein is CASSARGSSGELFF.

The count of this clone is one. This chain links TRBV30 with TRBJ2-1; 7 nucleotides match TRBD1. The CDR3 loop spans 14 amino acids. In germline, CDR1 is GTSNPN, CDR2 SVGIG (reference sequence). V was clipped by 7 bases and J by 0 bases; unmatched bases: 6. The CDR3 reads CALQGMYSYNEQFF. As DNA, the CDR3 is TGTGCCTTACAGGGGATGTACTCCTACAATGAGCAGTTCTTC.

The V call is TRBV19, the J call TRBJ1-1; 7 bases line up with TRBD1. V shed 10 bases and J 3 bases; nucleotides not matched to a gene: 8. The CDR3 is 13 amino acids. CDR1 is LNHDA and CDR2 is SQIVND in the germline V gene (reference sequence). CDR3 in amino acids: CAIQGTLDTEAFF. The DNA for the CDR3 is TGTGCCATACAGGGGACGCTGGACACTGAAGCTTTCTTT.

The CDR3 region is CASSVQGEETQYF. CDR3 nucleotide sequence: TGTGCCAGCAGCGTACAGGGAGAAGAGACCCAGTACTTC. This sequence joins TRBV11-3 and TRBJ2-5; D perhaps matches TRBD1 (6 bases). Looked up from germline, CDR1 is SGHNT and CDR2 is YENEEA. V was cut by 5 bases and J by 3 bases, with 10 bases left in between. This CDR3 spans 13 amino acids.

The chain couples TRBV3-1 (or the pseudogene TRBV3-2) to TRBJ2-1, with D possibly matching TRBD2 (6 bases). V gave up 4 bases and J gave up 7 bases, with 17 bases separating them. This CDR3 is 15 amino acids long. CDR1 and CDR2 (germline): LGHDT, YNNKEL (reference sequence). The CDR3 loop reads CASSPRGEPRNEQFF. CDR3 in DNA: TGTGCCAGCAGCCCGCGGGGTGAGCCTAGGAATGAGCAGTTCTTC.

This clone has only one observation. The rearrangement uses TRBV5-1 and TRBJ1-2; the D gene is possibly TRBD1 (5 bases). Germline CDR1 SGHRS, CDR2 YFSETQ. This CDR3 spans 14 amino acids. The V gene lost 4 bases and the J gene lost 7 bases, with 17 bases spanning the gap. For the CDR3, the DNA is TGCGCCAGCAGCGGATCCCAGGGTACTGCTGGCTACACCTTC. Amino acids: CASSGSQGTAGYTF.

The chain recombines TRBV30 with TRBJ2-2, with D maybe TRBD1 (6 bases). The V end was cut by 3 bases, the J end by 4 bases, with 12 bases between. The CDR3 loop spans 14 amino acids. Germline values: CDR1 GTSNPN, CDR2 SVGIG (reference sequence). Here the CDR3 DNA reads TGTGCCTGGAGGACCAGGGGTGGCACCGGGGAGCTGTTTTTT. The encoded protein is CAWRTRGGTGELFF.

The chain has TRBV3-1 (or the pseudogene TRBV3-2) and TRBJ1-6; TRBD1 agrees at 8 bases. With V trimmed by 5 bases and J by 8 bases, 2 bases remained unmatched. CDR1 and CDR2 (germline): LGHDT, YNNKEL (reference sequence). The CDR3 covers 13 residues. This CDR3 is CASSDRGDSPLHF. The CDR3 DNA is TGTGCCAGCAGCGACAGGGGTGATTCACCCCTCCACTTT.

The gene calls are TRBV29-1 and TRBJ1-1; D gene unclear. V was clipped by 5 bases and J by 1 base, with 11 bases between them. CDR3 length equals 13 residues. Germline lookup yields CDR1 SQVTM and CDR2 ANQGSEA. The CDR3 DNA reads TGCAGCGTTACCCTTAGTGGGAACACTGAAGCTTTCTTT. Its protein is CSVTLSGNTEAFF.

The rearrangement uses TRBV2 and TRBJ1-5; D gene unclear. CDR3 length equals 17 residues. Germline V CDR1 and CDR2: SNHLY, FYNNEI. V was cut by 0 bases and J by 2 bases, with 14 bases left in between. The CDR3: CASSEAASPRGNQPQHF. CDR3 nucleotide sequence: TGTGCCAGCAGTGAAGCGGCGTCCCCGCGGGGCAATCAGCCCCAGCATTTT. The variable domain in full, completed from reference TRBV2 and TRBJ1-5, reads EPEVTQTPSHQVTQMGQEVILRCVPISNHLYFYWYRQILGQKVEFLVSFYNNEISEKSEIFDDQFSVERPDGSNFTLKIRSTKLEDSAMYFCASSEAASPRGNQPQHFGDGTRLSIL.

About this clone itself: A clone one base away is much larger, so this may be a read error. This chain links TRBV13 with TRBJ1-2; 7 bases agree with TRBD1. V lost 1 base to trimming and J lost 4 bases; unmatched junction nucleotides: 0. Per germline, CDR1 PRHDT and CDR2 FYEKMQ (reference sequence). This CDR3 contains 13 residues. The CDR3 sequence: CASSLAGGYGYTF. The CDR3 DNA reads TGTGCCAGCAGCTTAGCAGGGGGCTATGGCTACACCTTC.

This sequence joins TRBV2 and TRBJ1-6, with a tentative D call TRBD1 (5 bases). The CDR3 is 15 residues long. Germline V gene sequence: CDR1 SNHLY, CDR2 FYNNEI. The V end was cut by 4 bases, the J end by 10 bases, with 17 bases between. CDR3 in DNA: TGTGCCAGCAGTGGCGGGGCCCGGTCCTGGTCACCCCTCCACTTT. Its translation is CASSGGARSWSPLHF. The full variable domain, in which reference TRBV2 and TRBJ1-6 provide the parts outside the CDR3, is EPEVTQTPSHQVTQMGQEVILRCVPISNHLYFYWYRQILGQKVEFLVSFYNNEISEKSEIFDDQFSVERPDGSNFTLKIRSTKLEDSAMYFCASSGGARSWSPLHFGNGTRLTVT.

The chain has TRBV30 and TRBJ2-3; TRBD1 aligns across 8 bases. This CDR3 has 14 residues. J gave up 5 bases and V 2 bases, and 6 bases lay outside the gene matches. Germline assignment: CDR1 GTSNPN and CDR2 SVGIG (reference sequence). CDR3 sequence: CAWSLQGAVDTQYF. The CDR3 DNA reads as TGTGCCTGGAGTCTGCAGGGGGCTGTAGATACGCAGTATTTT.

This clone was seen only once. The chain is built from TRBV28 and TRBJ2-3; 10 bases match TRBD1. The length of the CDR3 is 14 residues. V trimming: 6 bases; J trimming: 6 bases; junction bases outside the gene matches: 6. Germline CDR1 and CDR2: MDHEN and SYDVKM. DNA for the CDR3: TGTGCCAGCAGGAGACAGGGGGCGCGGGATACGCAGTATTTT. Translated, it gives CASRRQGARDTQYF. Drawing the rest from reference TRBV28 and TRBJ2-3, the complete variable domain is DVKVTQSSRYLVKRTGEKVFLECVQDMDHENMFWYRQDPGLGLRLIYFSYDVKMKEKGDIPEGYSVSREKKERFSLILESASTNQTSMYLCASRRQGARDTQYFGPGTRLTVL.

The chain has TRBV30 and TRBJ2-1; 12 bases line up with TRBD2. Germline assignment: CDR1 GTSNPN and CDR2 SVGIG (reference sequence). V lost 2 bases to trimming and J lost 9 bases; unmatched junction nucleotides: 5. This CDR3 contains 14 residues. The CDR3 reads CAWSRASGRAEQFF. Here the CDR3 DNA reads TGTGCCTGGAGTCGTGCTAGCGGGAGGGCTGAGCAGTTCTTC.

The V gene is TRBV7-9, the J gene TRBJ1-2; 11 bases match TRBD1. Germline values: CDR1 SEHNR, CDR2 FQNEAQ (reference sequence). After removal of 2 bases from V and 6 bases from J, the junction contained 2 bases not matched to a gene. The CDR3 covers 14 residues. This chain's CDR3 is CASSLRTGGDGYTF. In nucleotides, the CDR3 is TGTGCCAGCAGCTTACGGACAGGGGGCGATGGCTACACCTTC. The whole variable domain, remainder taken from reference TRBV7-9 and TRBJ1-2, is DTGVSQNPRHKITKRGQNVTFRCDPISEHNRLYWYRQTLGQGPEFLTYFQNEAQLEKSRLLSDRFSAERPKGSFSTLEIQRTEQGDSAMYLCASSLRTGGDGYTFGSGTRLTVV.

The rearrangement joins TRBV5-1 to TRBJ2-2; 10 bases match TRBD1. V lost 1 base and J lost 5; bases outside the gene matches: 8. CDR3 length equals 17 residues. Germline lookup yields CDR1 SGHRS and CDR2 YFSETQ. CDR3 protein: CASSLLSGQGGTGELFF. The CDR3 DNA sequence: TGCGCCAGCAGCTTGTTAAGCGGACAGGGGGGGACCGGGGAGCTGTTTTTT.

The chain couples TRBV19 to TRBJ2-3, with D possibly TRBD2 on 6 matching bases. The CDR3 is made up of 15 amino acids. V lost 4 bases to trimming and J lost 3 bases, with 14 bases between them. Germline assignment: CDR1 LNHDA and CDR2 SQIVND (reference sequence). The CDR3 here is CASSTRGSRTDTQYF. The CDR3 DNA reads TGTGCCAGTAGTACCCGGGGGAGTCGAACAGATACGCAGTATTTT.

The chain links TRBV28 to TRBJ2-2, with a weak D call TRBD2 (6 bases). This CDR3 comprises 19 residues. V gave up 6 bases and J gave up 7 bases, with 30 bases separating them. CDR1 and CDR2 (germline): MDHEN, SYDVKM. The CDR3 DNA follows: TGTGCCAGCAGCACCGGGTATACTGAGGCGGGAAGGCGGAACGGGGAGCTGTTTTTT. This codes for CASSTGYTEAGRRNGELFF.

V gene TRBV12-5 combines with J gene TRBJ2-2; the D gene is possibly TRBD2 (5 bases). Germline lookup yields CDR1 LGHNT and CDR2 FRNRAP. The length of the CDR3 is 17 residues. V was shortened by 3 bases and J by 6 bases, with 20 bases between the two germline ends. The CDR3 DNA sequence: TGTGCTAGTGGTTTTTTCCAGGACCGGGATTGGGCCGGGGAGCTGTTTTTT. Its protein is CASGFFQDRDWAGELFF.

The V call is TRBV7-8, the J call TRBJ1-1; D call uncertain. This CDR3 comprises 15 residues. Germline CDR1 and CDR2: SGHVS and FQNEAQ. Deletions cut 6 bases from V and 11 bases from J, with 25 bases between. In DNA, the CDR3 is TGTGCCAGCAGGAGTAATGTGGAGGTTATGGGTATTGCTTTCTTT. It is translated as CASRSNVEVMGIAFF.

V gene TRBV29-1 combines with J gene TRBJ1-2, with a tentative D call TRBD1 (6 bases). Trimming cost V 5 bases and J 3 bases, with 13 bases left between them. The CDR3 has 13 residues. The germline CDR1 and CDR2 sequences are SQVTM and ANQGSEA. CDR3 in amino acids: CSVSVGQDYGYTF. The CDR3 DNA is TGCAGCGTTTCGGTGGGACAAGACTATGGCTACACCTTC.

V is TRBV3-1 (or the pseudogene TRBV3-2) and J is TRBJ1-1, with D possibly TRBD1 on 5 matching bases. The CDR3 runs to 14 residues. The ends were cut back, 7 bases at V and 0 bases at J, with 12 bases in the middle. Germline V gene lookup returns CDR1 LGHDT and CDR2 YNNKEL (reference sequence). CDR3 in amino acids: CASKVQGMNTEAFF. CDR3 nucleotides: TGTGCCAGCAAGGTGCAGGGAATGAACACTGAAGCTTTCTTT.

This clone was detected only once. The junction shows a germline mismatch at one end, possibly a read error. V usage is TRBV3-1 (or the pseudogene TRBV3-2) and J usage is TRBJ2-3; TRBD2 agrees at 9 bases. The CDR3 runs to 16 residues. Germline V lookup: CDR1 LGHDT, CDR2 YNNKEL (reference sequence). CDR3 protein: CASTQYEAGGTDTQYF. The CDR3 bases are TGTGCCAGCACCCAATATGAGGCGGGAGGGACAGATACGCAGTATTTT.